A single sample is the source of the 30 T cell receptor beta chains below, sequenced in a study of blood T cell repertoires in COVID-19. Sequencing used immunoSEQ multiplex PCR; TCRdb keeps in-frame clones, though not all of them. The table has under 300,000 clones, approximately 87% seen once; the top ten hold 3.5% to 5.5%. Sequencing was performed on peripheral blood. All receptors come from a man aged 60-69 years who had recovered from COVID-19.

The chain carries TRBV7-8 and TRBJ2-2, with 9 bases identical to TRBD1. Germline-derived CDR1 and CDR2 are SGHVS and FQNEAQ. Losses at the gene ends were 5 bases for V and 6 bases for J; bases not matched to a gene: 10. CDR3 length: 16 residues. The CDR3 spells CASSRSGTGFSGELFF. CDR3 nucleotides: TGTGCCAGCAGCCGCAGCGGGACAGGGTTCTCCGGGGAGCTGTTTTTT.

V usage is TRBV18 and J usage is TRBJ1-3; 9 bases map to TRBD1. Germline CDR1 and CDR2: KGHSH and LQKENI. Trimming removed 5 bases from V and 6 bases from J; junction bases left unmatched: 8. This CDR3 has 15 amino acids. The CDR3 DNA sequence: TGTGCCAGCTCAAGCCGGGACAGGGTCGAAAACACCATATATTTT. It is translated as CASSSRDRVENTIYF.

CDR3: CASSELGTGAYEQYF. The CDR3, as DNA: TGCGCCAGCAGTGAGCTGGGGACAGGGGCCTACGAGCAGTACTTC. This sequence joins TRBV10-1 and TRBJ2-7; the match to TRBD1 covers 10 bases. The CDR3 consists of 15 residues. The V gene end was trimmed by 2 bases and the J gene end by 2 bases; junction bases not matched to a gene: 3. Germline V CDR1 and CDR2: WNHNN, SYGVQD (reference sequence).

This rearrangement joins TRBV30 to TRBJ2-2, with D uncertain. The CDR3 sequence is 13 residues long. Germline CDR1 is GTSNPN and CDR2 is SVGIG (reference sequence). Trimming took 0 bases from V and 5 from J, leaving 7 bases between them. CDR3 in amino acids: CAWSVLTTGELFF. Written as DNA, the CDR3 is TGTGCCTGGAGTGTACTAACAACCGGGGAGCTGTTTTTT.

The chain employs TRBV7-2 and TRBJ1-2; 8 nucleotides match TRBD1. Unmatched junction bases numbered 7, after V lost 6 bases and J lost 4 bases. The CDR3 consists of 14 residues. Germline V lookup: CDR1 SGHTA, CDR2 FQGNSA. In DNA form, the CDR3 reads TGTGCCAGCAGAACAGGGGGGTCCTCCTATGGCTACACCTTC. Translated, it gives CASRTGGSSYGYTF.

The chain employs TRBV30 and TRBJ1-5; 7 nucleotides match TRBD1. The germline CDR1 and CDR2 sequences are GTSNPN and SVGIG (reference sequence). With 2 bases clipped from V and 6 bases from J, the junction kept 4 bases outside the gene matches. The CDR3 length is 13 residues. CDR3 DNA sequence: TGTGCCTGGAGTCATGCAGGGGGTCAGCCCCAGCATTTT. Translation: CAWSHAGGQPQHF.

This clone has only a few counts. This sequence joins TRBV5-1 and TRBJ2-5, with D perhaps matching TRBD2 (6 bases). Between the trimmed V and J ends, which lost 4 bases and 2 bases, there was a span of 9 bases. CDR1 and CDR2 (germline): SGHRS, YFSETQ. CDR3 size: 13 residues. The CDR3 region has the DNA TGCGCCAGCAGCCACGGGAGTCAAGAGACCCAGTACTTC. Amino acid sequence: CASSHGSQETQYF.

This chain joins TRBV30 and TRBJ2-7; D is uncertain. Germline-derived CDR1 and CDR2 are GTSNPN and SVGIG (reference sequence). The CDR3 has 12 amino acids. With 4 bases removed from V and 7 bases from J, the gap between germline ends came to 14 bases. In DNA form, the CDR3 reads TGTGCCTGGATGGTCTTTCCTCGGGAGCAGTACTTC. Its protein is CAWMVFPREQYF.

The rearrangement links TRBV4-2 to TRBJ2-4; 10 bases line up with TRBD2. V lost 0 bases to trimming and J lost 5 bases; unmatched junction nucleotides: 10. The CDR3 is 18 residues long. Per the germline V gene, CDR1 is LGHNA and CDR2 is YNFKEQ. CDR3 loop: CASSQEAVPSGSQNIQYF. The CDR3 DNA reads TGTGCCAGCAGCCAAGAGGCGGTACCTAGCGGGAGCCAAAACATTCAGTACTTC.

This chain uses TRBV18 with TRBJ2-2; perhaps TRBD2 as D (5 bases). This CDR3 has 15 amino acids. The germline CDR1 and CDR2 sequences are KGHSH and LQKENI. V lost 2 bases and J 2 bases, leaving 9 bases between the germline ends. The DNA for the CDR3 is TGTGCCAGCTCACCAATCGGACTCAACACCGGGGAGCTGTTTTTT. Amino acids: CASSPIGLNTGELFF.

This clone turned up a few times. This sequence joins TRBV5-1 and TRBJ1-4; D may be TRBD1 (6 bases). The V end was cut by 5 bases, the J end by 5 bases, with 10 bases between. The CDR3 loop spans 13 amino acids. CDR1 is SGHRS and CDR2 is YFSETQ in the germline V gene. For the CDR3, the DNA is TGCGCCAGCAGTTACAGGGTGAATGAAAAACTGTTTTTT. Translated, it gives CASSYRVNEKLFF.

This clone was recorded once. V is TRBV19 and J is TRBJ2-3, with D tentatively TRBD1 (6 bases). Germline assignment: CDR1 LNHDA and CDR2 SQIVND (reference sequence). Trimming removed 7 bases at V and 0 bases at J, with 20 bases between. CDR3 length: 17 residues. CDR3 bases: TGTGCCAGTAAGCTCAAGGGGACACCTTTTAGCACAGATACGCAGTATTTT. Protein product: CASKLKGTPFSTDTQYF. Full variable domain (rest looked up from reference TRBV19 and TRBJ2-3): DGGITQSPKYLFRKEGQNVTLSCEQNLNHDAMYWYRQDPGQGLRLIYYSQIVNDFQKGDIAEGYSVSREKKESFPLTVTSAQKNPTAFYLCASKLKGTPFSTDTQYFGPGTRLTVL.

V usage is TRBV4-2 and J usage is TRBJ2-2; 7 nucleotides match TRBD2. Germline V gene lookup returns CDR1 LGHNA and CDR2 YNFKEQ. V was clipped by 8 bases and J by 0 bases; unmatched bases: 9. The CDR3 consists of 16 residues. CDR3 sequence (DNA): TGTGCCAGCCCTCAGGCTAGCGGTCCGAACACCGGGGAGCTGTTTTTT. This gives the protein CASPQASGPNTGELFF.

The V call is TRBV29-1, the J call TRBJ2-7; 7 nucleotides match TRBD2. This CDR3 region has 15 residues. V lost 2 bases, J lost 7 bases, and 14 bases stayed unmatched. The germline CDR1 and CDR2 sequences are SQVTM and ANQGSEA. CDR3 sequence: CSVEILGRGGREQYF. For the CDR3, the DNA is TGCAGCGTTGAAATCTTAGGGAGGGGAGGACGAGAGCAGTACTTC.

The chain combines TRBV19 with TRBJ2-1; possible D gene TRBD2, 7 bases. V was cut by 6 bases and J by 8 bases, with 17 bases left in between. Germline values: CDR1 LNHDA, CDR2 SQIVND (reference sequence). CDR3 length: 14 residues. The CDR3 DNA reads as TGTGCCAGTAGAAAGGGGGGGGATTTGGATGAGCAGTTCTTC. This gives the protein CASRKGGDLDEQFF.

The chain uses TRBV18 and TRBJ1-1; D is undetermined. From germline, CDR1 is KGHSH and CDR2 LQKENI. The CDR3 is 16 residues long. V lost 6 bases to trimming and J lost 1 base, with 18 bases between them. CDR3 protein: CASSINPPRANTEAFF. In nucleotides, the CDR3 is TGTGCCAGCTCCATTAACCCCCCGAGGGCGAACACTGAAGCTTTCTTT.

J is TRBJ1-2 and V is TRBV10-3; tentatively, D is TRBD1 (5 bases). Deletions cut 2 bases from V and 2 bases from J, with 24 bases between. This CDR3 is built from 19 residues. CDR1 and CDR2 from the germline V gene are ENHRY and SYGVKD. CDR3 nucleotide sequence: TGTGCCATCAGTGAGGGGGGAGGGCAGCCAGGCAGGGCGAACTATGGCTACACCTTC. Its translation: CAISEGGGQPGRANYGYTF.

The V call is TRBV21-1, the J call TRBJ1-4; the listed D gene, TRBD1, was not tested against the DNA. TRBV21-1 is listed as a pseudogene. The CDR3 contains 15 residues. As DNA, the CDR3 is TGTGCCAGCAGACCGAAACAGGGAGCTAATGAAAAACTGTTTTTT. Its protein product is CASRPKQGANEKLFF.

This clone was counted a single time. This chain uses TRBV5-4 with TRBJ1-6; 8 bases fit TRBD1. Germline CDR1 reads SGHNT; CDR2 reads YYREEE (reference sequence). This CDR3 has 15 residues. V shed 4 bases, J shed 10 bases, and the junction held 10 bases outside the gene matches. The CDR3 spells CASSPATGDQSPLHF. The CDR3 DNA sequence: TGTGCCAGCAGCCCGGCGACAGGGGACCAATCACCCCTCCACTTT.

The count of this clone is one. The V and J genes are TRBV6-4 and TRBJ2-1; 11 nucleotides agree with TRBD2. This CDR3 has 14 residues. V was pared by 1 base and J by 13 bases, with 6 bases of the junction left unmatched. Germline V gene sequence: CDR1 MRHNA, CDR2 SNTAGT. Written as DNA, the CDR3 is TGTGCCAGCAGTGACTTGGTAGCGGGGGGGCGACAGTTCTTC. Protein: CASSDLVAGGRQFF.

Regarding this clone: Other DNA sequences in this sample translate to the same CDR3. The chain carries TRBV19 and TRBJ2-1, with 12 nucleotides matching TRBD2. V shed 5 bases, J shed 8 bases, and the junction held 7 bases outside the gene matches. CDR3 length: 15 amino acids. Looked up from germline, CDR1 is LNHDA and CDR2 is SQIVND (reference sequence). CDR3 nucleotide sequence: TGTGCCAGTAGTCCCCGACTAGCGGGAGTCGATGAGCAGTTCTTC. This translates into CASSPRLAGVDEQFF.

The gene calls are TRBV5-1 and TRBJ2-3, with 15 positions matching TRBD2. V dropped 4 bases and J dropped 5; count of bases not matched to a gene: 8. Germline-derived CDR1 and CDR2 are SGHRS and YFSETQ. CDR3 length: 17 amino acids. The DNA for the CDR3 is TGCGCCAGCAGCGGGGGACTAGCGGGAGGAGAAGGAGATACGCAGTATTTT. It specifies CASSGGLAGGEGDTQYF.

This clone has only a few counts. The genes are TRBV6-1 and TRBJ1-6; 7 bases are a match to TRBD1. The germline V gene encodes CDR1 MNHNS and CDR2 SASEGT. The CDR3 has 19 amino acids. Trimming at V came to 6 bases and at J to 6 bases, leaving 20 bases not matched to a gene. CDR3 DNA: TGTGCCAGCAGCGAAAGGGACAGACCAACGACGATAACTAATTCACCCCTCCACTTT. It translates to CASSERDRPTTITNSPLHF.

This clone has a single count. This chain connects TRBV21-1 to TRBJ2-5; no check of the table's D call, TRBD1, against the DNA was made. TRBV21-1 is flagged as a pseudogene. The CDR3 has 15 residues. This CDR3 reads CASSKRMTGGETQYF. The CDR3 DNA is TGTGCCAGCAGCAAAAGGATGACAGGGGGAGAGACCCAGTACTTC.

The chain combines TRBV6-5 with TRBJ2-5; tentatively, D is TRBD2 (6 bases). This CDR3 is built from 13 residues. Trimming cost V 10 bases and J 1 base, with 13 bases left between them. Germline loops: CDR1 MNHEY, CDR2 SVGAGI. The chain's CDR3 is CATRGAGQETQYF. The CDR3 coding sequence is TGTGCCACCCGCGGGGCGGGCCAAGAGACCCAGTACTTC.

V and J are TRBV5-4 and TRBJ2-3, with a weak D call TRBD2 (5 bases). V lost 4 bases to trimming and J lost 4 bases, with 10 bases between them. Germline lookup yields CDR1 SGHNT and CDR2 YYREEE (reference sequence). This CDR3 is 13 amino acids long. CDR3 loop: CASSPTGSDTQYF. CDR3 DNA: TGTGCCAGCAGCCCGACGGGGTCAGATACGCAGTATTTT.

This chain's CDR3 is CSVDVSVTGELFF. The CDR3 DNA is TGCAGCGTTGATGTATCAGTCACCGGGGAGCTGTTTTTT. The rearrangement uses TRBV29-1 and TRBJ2-2; the D is unclear. This CDR3 comprises 13 residues. In germline, CDR1 is SQVTM, CDR2 ANQGSEA. V was cut by 3 bases and J by 4 bases, with 9 bases left in between.

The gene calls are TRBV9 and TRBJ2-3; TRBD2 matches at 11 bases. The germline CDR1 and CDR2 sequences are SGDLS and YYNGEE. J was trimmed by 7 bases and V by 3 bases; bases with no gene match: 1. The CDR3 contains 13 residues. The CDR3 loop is CASSASGGYTQYF. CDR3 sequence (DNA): TGTGCCAGCAGCGCTAGCGGGGGGTATACGCAGTATTTT.

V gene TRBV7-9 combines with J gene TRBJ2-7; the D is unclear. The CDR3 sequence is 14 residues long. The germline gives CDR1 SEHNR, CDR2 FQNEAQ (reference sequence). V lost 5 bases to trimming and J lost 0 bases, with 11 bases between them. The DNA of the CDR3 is TGTGCCAGCAGCCCCGCGGTGAGCTCCTACGAGCAGTACTTC. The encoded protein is CASSPAVSSYEQYF.

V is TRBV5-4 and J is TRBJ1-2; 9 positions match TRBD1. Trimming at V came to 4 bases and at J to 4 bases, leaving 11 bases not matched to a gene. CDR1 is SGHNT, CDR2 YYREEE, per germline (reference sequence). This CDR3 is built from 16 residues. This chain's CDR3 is CASSTPHTQGAYGYTF. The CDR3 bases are TGTGCCAGCAGCACTCCGCACACACAGGGGGCCTATGGCTACACCTTC.